These T cell receptor beta chains were read from a single sample in a study of shared clonotypes between healthy human individuals. Only in-frame clones appear in the TCRdb table, and some are missing; sequencing was by immunoSEQ multiplex PCR. The sample lists around 700,000 clones; approximately 79% were seen once. Sequencing was carried out using memory CD4+ T cells sorted from blood. Receptors originate from a woman aged 25 to 39 in good health. The CDR3 runs from the conserved cysteine through the conserved F or W. Fields, in order: D gene, clone size, J gene, V gene, CDR3 DNA, CDR3 protein. A D gene is named only where the DNA matches it firmly. Not every row has a clone size; where given, it reads once, few, many or a size class.

. | . | TRBJ1-2 | TRBV7-9 | TGTGCCAGCAGCTCACCTGCGACGGGGCGCGACTATGGCTACACCTTC | CASSSPATGRDYGYTF
. | few | TRBJ1-5 | TRBV5-1 | TGCGCCAGCAGCTTGGGGTCCCCGGGGCAGCCCCAGCATTTT | CASSLGSPGQPQHF
TRBD1 | . | TRBJ2-3 | TRBV19 | TGTGCCAGTAGTCGGGACAGGGGATACACAGATACGCAGTATTTT | CASSRDRGYTDTQYF
TRBD1 | . | TRBJ1-1 | TRBV28 | TGTGCCAGCAGTCCCCCGCGACAGGGACGAACGGGGATGAACACTGAAGCTTTCTTT | CASSPPRQGRTGMNTEAFF
TRBD1 | few | TRBJ1-2 | TRBV6-1 | TGTGCCAGCATGAGGGGACAGGAGCTCTATGGCTACACCTTC | CASMRGQELYGYTF
TRBD1 | . | TRBJ1-1 | TRBV5-1 | TGCGCCAGCAGCTTGGGGGACAGGGACTTACTTGAAGCTTTCTTT | CASSLGDRDLLEAFF
. | . | TRBJ2-5 | TRBV5-1 | TGCGCCAGCAGCGTACTCCCGCAAGAGACCCAGTACTTC | CASSVLPQETQYF
. | . | TRBJ2-7 | TRBV27 | TGTGCCAGCAGTTCCTCGACTAGGGGGCCCTACGAGCAGTACTTC | CASSSSTRGPYEQYF
. | . | TRBJ1-5 | TRBV29-1 | TGCAGCGTTACAGAGGCGGGGCTGGATCAGCCCCAGCATTTT | CSVTEAGLDQPQHF
. | . | TRBJ2-2 | TRBV11-1 | TGTGCCAGCAGCTTAGGTTACGGGGAGCTGTTTTTT | CASSLGYGELFF
TRBD1 | . | TRBJ2-7 | TRBV10-2 | TGCGCCAGCAGGGATGAACAGGGGGCCTACGAGCAGTACTTC | CASRDEQGAYEQYF
TRBD1 | . | TRBJ1-5 | TRBV18 | TGTGCCAGCTCACCTCCGACAGGGGGCCTTTATCAGCCCCAGCATTTT | CASSPPTGGLYQPQHF
TRBD2 | . | TRBJ2-3 | TRBV7-3 | TGTGCCAGCAGCTTAGGCTCGGGAGGGGACACAGATACGCAGTATTTT | CASSLGSGGDTDTQYF
TRBD2 | . | TRBJ2-7 | TRBV27 | TGTGCCAGCAGTTTCGCTCGGACTAGCGGGAGGATCTACGAGCAGTACTTC | CASSFARTSGRIYEQYF
. | . | TRBJ2-7 | TRBV30 | TGTGCCTGGAGCCGGGACGAACCCTACGAGCAGTACTTC | CAWSRDEPYEQYF
TRBD1 | . | TRBJ2-3 | TRBV2 | TGTGCCACACAGGGGGGACTTATCACAGATACGCAGTATTTT | CATQGGLITDTQYF
TRBD2 | . | TRBJ2-1 | TRBV25-1 | TGTGCCAGCAGTGTGCGGGAGGGCAATGAGCAGTTCTTC | CASSVREGNEQFF
. | . | TRBJ2-1 | TRBV11-1 | TGTGCCAGCAGCCGAAACAATGAGCAGTTCTTC | CASSRNNEQFF
. | . | TRBJ2-2 | TRBV2 | TGTGCCAGCAGAGCTGAAGGACGGTACACCGGGGAGCTGTTTTTT | CASRAEGRYTGELFF
. | . | TRBJ1-1 | TRBV18 | TGTGCCAGCTCACCTAGATTGACTGAAGCTTTCTTT | CASSPRLTEAFF
TRBD1 | . | TRBJ1-2 | TRBV5-6 | TGTGCCAGCAGCTCAACAGACAGGGACTATGGCTACACCTTC | CASSSTDRDYGYTF
. | . | TRBJ2-5 | TRBV20-1 | TGCAGTGCCGGTGCCGGGACCCAGTACTTC | CSAGAGTQYF
TRBD2 | . | TRBJ2-3 | TRBV5-1 | TGCGCCAGCAGCCGGGGGCTAGCGGGAGGGTTACGCACAGATACGCAGTATTTT | CASSRGLAGGLRTDTQYF
. | once | TRBJ1-1 | TRBV20-1 | TGCAGTGCTTCGGGGCGAACTGAAGCTTTCTTT | CSASGRTEAFF
TRBD2 | . | TRBJ2-2 | TRBV9 | TGTGCCAGCAGCGTAGATATTAGCGGGGAGTTCAACACCGGGGAGCTGTTTTTT | CASSVDISGEFNTGELFF
TRBD2 | . | TRBJ2-1 | TRBV5-4 | TGTGCCAGCAGCGTGGGACTAGAGTCCTACAATGAGCAGTTCTTC | CASSVGLESYNEQFF
. | . | TRBJ2-7 | TRBV29-1 | TGCAGCGTAACAACCGGGACATCTGCCTACGAGCAGTACTTC | CSVTTGTSAYEQYF
. | . | TRBJ1-1 | TRBV7-6 | TGTGCCAGCAGCTTAGCTCCCGGGATGAACACTGAAGCTTTCTTT | CASSLAPGMNTEAFF
. | . | TRBJ2-3 | TRBV20-1 | TGCAGTGCTAGCTGGGCTGGGACGCAGTATTTT | CSASWAGTQYF
. | many | TRBJ2-2 | TRBV5-1 | TGCGCCAGCAGCTCAATTGAGGCCGGGGAGCTGTTTTTT | CASSSIEAGELFF
. | . | TRBJ2-7 | TRBV5-1 | TGCGCCAGCAGCTTGGGTTGGACCCTCGGCTACGAGCAGTACTTC | CASSLGWTLGYEQYF
TRBD2 | once | TRBJ2-7 | TRBV7-2 | TGTGCCAGCAGCTTAGGGGTTAGCGGGAGGGCCTACGAGCAGTACTTC | CASSLGVSGRAYEQYF
. | once | TRBJ1-3 | TRBV7-9 | TGTGCCAGCAGCTTGCAGGGACTCAATTTT | CASSLQGLNF
. | . | TRBJ2-7 | TRBV7-2 | TGTGCCAGCAGCCCCTTCACTAGTGCGGGCGAGCAGTACTTC | CASSPFTSAGEQYF
. | . | TRBJ2-7 | TRBV15 | TGTGCCACCAGCAGAGATACAGGTCCCTACGAGCAGTACTTC | CATSRDTGPYEQYF
TRBD2 | . | TRBJ2-2 | TRBV9 | TGTGCCAGCAGCCTGCGACTAGCGCCCACCGGGGAGCTGTTTTTT | CASSLRLAPTGELFF
TRBD1 | . | TRBJ2-7 | TRBV19 | TGTGCCAGTAGCCCCCGGACAGGGTCCAACGAGCAGTACTTC | CASSPRTGSNEQYF
. | . | TRBJ2-7 | TRBV2 | TGTGCCAGCTCGATGGTCAGGGTCGGCGAGCAGTACTTC | CASSMVRVGEQYF
TRBD2 | few | TRBJ2-5 | TRBV7-2 | TGTGCCAGCAGCCGGAGACTAGCGGGAGGTAAAGAGACCCAGTACTTC | CASSRRLAGGKETQYF
TRBD1 | . | TRBJ1-1 | TRBV10-2 | TGCGCCAGCGGCGACCCTTCGACAGGGCCGCCGGGAGCTTTCTTT | CASGDPSTGPPGAFF
. | . | TRBJ2-7 | TRBV15 | TGTGCCACCAGCTACATGCAGGGAGCGAGGTTCGAGCAGTACTTC | CATSYMQGARFEQYF
TRBD2 | . | TRBJ2-7 | TRBV5-8 | TGTGCCAGCAGCCGGGGACTAGCGGGAGCCTACGAGCAGTACTTC | CASSRGLAGAYEQYF
. | . | TRBJ2-1 | TRBV18 | TGTGCCAGCTCACCACCAGGGGACAATGAGCAGTTCTTC | CASSPPGDNEQFF
. | . | TRBJ2-7 | TRBV10-1 | TGCGCCAGCAGTGATTCGGCAGCACCCTACGAGCAGTACTTC | CASSDSAAPYEQYF
TRBD2 | . | TRBJ2-2 | TRBV9 | TGTGCCAGCAGCGAGCCCCCAATTAGCGGGAGGTTAGAGTCCGGGGAGCTGTTTTTT | CASSEPPISGRLESGELFF
. | . | TRBJ1-1 | TRBV18 | TGTGCCAGCTCACGAATAGAAGGGTCCAACACTGAAGCTTTCTTT | CASSRIEGSNTEAFF
TRBD1 | . | TRBJ1-5 | TRBV7-9 | TGTGCCAGCAGCTCGACAGGGGCCGGGTGGGGTCAGCCCCAGCATTTT | CASSSTGAGWGQPQHF
TRBD2 | . | TRBJ2-1 | TRBV6-6 | TGTGCCAGCAGTTACCGAGAGCGGGGGGGTTACAATGAGCAGTTCTTC | CASSYRERGGYNEQFF
. | . | TRBJ2-1 | TRBV19 | TGTGCCAGTAGTATAGATCAGAGACAGTGGTTGGGCAGCGAGCAGTTCTTC | CASSIDQRQWLGSEQFF
. | once | TRBJ1-1 | TRBV7-3 | TGTGCCAGCAGCTTAGGTTCAGGGACAAACACTGAAGCTTTCTTT | CASSLGSGTNTEAFF
TRBD1 | few | TRBJ1-2 | TRBV30 | TGTGCCTGGGGACAGGGGCACTATGGCTACACCTTC | CAWGQGHYGYTF
. | once | TRBJ1-1 | TRBV27 | TGTGCCAGCAGTCCTTTTTTGAACACTGAAGCTTTCTTT | CASSPFLNTEAFF
. | . | TRBJ1-1 | TRBV25-1 | TGTGCCAGCAGTGAATCGGGTCTCTCGACCCAAGCTTTCTTT | CASSESGLSTQAFF
TRBD1 | . | TRBJ2-7 | TRBV9 | TGTGCCAGCAGCGCTGGACAGGGTAGCTCCTACGAGCAGTACTTC | CASSAGQGSSYEQYF
TRBD1 | . | TRBJ2-2 | TRBV28 | TGTGCCAGCAGTCGACAGGGGGCCACAACCACCGGGGAGCTGTTTTTT | CASSRQGATTTGELFF
TRBD2 | . | TRBJ2-7 | TRBV5-1 | TGCGCCAGCAGCTTCGCTAGCGGCGAAGGCGGCGAGCAGTACTTC | CASSFASGEGGEQYF
. | . | TRBJ1-2 | TRBV5-5 | TGTGCCAGCAGCTTGGACGAGTCAGGGAGCAGCTATGGCTACACCTTC | CASSLDESGSSYGYTF
TRBD1 | . | TRBJ2-7 | TRBV7-2 | TGTGCCAGCAGCTTAGGTGGGACAGGTAACTACGAGCAGTACTTC | CASSLGGTGNYEQYF